This T cell receptor beta chain was sequenced for a study of T cell repertoires in cytomegalovirus infection. Study as a whole: Recently identified HLA-C-restricted and well-studied HLA-B-restricted CMV epitopes were used. Signatures in public TCR beta sequences pointed to both CMV infection and matching HLA type.

TCRdb redid the calling of the reads with MiXCR, one entry per CDR3 protein. Of 90,000 to 120,000 distinct CDR3 sequences in the sample, over 40% were seen once. This clonotype was detected many times. The target antigen is unknown. V lost 1 base to trimming and J lost 2 bases, with 15 bases between them. Germline CDR1 SEHNR, CDR2 FQNEAQ (reference sequence). The CDR3 loop spans 16 amino acids. Study-level points and caveats: Identification of carriers of CMV plus the relevant HLA was performed using cumulative public TCR beta family frequency. Dominating the ex vivo response were HLA-C-restricted CMV-specific TCR beta clonotypes.

The TCR comes from a human donor in good health (CMV status not recorded). Some clones in this sample may be carry-over from other donors' samples. The rearrangement joins TRBV7-9 to TRBJ2-7; D is perhaps TRBD1 (5 bases). The sequenced sample was CD8+ T cells from cultured PBMCs, obtained from culture after CMV antigen stimulation. The CDR3 sequence is CASSLEAPGITYEQYF. CDR3 DNA: TGTGCCAGCAGCTTAGAAGCCCCAGGGATCACCTACGAGCAGTACTTC. Together with reference TRBV7-9 and TRBJ2-7, the CDR3 gives the full variable domain: DTGVSQNPRHKITKRGQNVTFRCDPISEHNRLYWYRQTLGQGPEFLTYFQNEAQLEKSRLLSDRFSAERPKGSFSTLEIQRTEQGDSAMYLCASSLEAPGITYEQYFGPGTRLTVT.